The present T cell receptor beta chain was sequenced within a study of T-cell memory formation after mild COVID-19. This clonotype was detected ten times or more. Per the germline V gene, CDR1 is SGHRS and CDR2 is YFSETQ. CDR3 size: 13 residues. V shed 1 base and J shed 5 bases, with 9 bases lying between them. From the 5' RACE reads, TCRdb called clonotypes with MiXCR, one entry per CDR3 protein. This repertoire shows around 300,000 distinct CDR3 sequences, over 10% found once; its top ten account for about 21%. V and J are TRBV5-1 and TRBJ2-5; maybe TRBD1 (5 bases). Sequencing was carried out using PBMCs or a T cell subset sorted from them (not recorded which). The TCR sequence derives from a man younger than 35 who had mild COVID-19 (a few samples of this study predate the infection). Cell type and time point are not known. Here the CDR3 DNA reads TGCGCCAGCAGCTTGCAGGGTCCGGAGACCCAGTACTTC. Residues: CASSLQGPETQYF.